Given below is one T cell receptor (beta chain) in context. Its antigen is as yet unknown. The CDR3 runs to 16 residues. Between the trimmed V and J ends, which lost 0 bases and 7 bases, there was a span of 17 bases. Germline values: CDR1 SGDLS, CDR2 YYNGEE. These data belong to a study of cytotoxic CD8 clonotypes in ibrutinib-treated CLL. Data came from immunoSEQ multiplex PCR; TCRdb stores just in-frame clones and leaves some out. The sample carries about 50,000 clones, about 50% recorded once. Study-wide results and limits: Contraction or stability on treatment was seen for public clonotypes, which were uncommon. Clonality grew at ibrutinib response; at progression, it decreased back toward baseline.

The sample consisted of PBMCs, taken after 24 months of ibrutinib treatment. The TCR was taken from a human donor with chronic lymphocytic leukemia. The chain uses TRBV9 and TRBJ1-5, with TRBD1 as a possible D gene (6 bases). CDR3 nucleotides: TGTGCCAGCAGCGTAGGGGCTGGGGGGGCAAGGCAGCCCCAGCATTTT. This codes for CASSVGAGGARQPQHF.